This is a list of T cell receptor beta chains from one sample in a study of early T cells in non-severe SARS-CoV-2 infection. TCRdb analysed the 5' RACE reads with MiXCR anew, one entry per CDR3 protein. The sample carries 30,000 to 45,000 distinct CDR3 sequences, about 5.5% recorded once. The sample was whole blood, taken at baseline. Receptors were obtained from an adult who was a healthcare worker with PCR-confirmed SARS-CoV-2 infection or an uninfected control (not recorded which). CDR3s include the opening cysteine and the closing phenylalanine or tryptophan. The D gene is left open where the match is weak. The size entry is marked missing in some rows and otherwise reads once, few, many or a size class.

d_call j_call v_call clone_size cdr3_aa cdr3_nt
. TRBJ2-1 TRBV5-1 few CASSQEWSYNEQFF TGCGCCAGCAGCCAGGAGTGGTCCTACAATGAGCAGTTCTTC
. TRBJ2-3 TRBV4-3 many CASSQDLRSDTQYF TGCGCCAGCAGCCAAGATCTTCGTTCAGATACGCAGTATTTT
. TRBJ1-4 TRBV30 many CAWTERGEKLFF TGTGCCTGGACCGAGCGGGGTGAAAAACTGTTTTTT
. TRBJ1-1 TRBV9 . CASSVGGAPNTEAFF TGTGCCAGCAGCGTAGGCGGGGCGCCAAACACTGAAGCTTTCTTT
TRBD2 TRBJ2-5 TRBV7-9 many CASSHSPSGGQETQYF TGTGCCAGCAGCCACTCCCCTTCGGGGGGGCAAGAGACCCAGTACTTC
. TRBJ1-4 TRBV24-1 . CATSGTSNEKLFF TGTGCCACCAGCGGGACTTCTAATGAAAAACTGTTTTTT
TRBD2 TRBJ2-5 TRBV28 . CASSLGTSGKGETQYF TGTGCCAGCAGTCTGGGGACTAGCGGGAAGGGGGAGACCCAGTACTTC
. TRBJ1-3 TRBV29-1 . CSVEVWAGSSGNTIYF TGCAGCGTTGAAGTCTGGGCCGGGTCCTCTGGAAACACCATATATTTT
TRBD2 TRBJ2-1 TRBV27 many CASRPGLAGVSEQFF TGTGCCAGCCGACCGGGACTAGCGGGAGTGTCGGAGCAGTTCTTC
. TRBJ2-2 TRBV6-1 many CASSGWTPNTGELFF TGTGCCAGCAGTGGGTGGACACCCAACACCGGGGAGCTGTTTTTT
. TRBJ1-3 TRBV5-1 many CASSLGHFSGNTIYF TGCGCCAGCAGCTTAGGACATTTCTCTGGAAACACCATATATTTT
. TRBJ1-1 TRBV20-1 few CSARDGSVNTEAFF TGCAGTGCTAGAGATGGGTCTGTGAACACTGAAGCTTTCTTT
. TRBJ1-5 TRBV24-1 . CATSDRFQLQPQHF TGTGCCACCAGTGATAGATTTCAATTGCAGCCCCAGCATTTT
. TRBJ2-1 TRBV7-9 many CASSRRGAEQFF TGTGCCAGCAGTCGGAGGGGTGCCGAGCAGTTCTTC
. TRBJ2-5 TRBV15 many CATSRVDQETQYF TGTGCCACCAGCAGAGTGGATCAAGAGACCCAGTACTTC
TRBD1 TRBJ2-7 TRBV20-1 many CSRDRDGTYEQYF TGCAGCCGGGACAGGGATGGGACCTACGAGCAGTACTTC
TRBD2 TRBJ2-1 TRBV20-1 many CSARVAGGWDEQFF TGCAGTGCTAGAGTAGCGGGAGGGTGGGATGAGCAGTTCTTC
. TRBJ2-7 TRBV20-1 many CSARVGEQYF TGCAGTGCCCGAGTGGGCGAGCAGTACTTC
. TRBJ2-7 TRBV4-2 . CVSSQDLSGTFYYEQYF TGTGTCAGCAGCCAAGATTTATCAGGGACATTTTACTACGAGCAGTACTTC
. TRBJ2-1 TRBV10-2 many CASSVQGSNEQFF TGCGCCAGCAGTGTGCAGGGTTCGAATGAGCAGTTCTTC
. TRBJ2-2 TRBV7-3 many CASSPRLRFGELFF TGTGCCAGCAGCCCACGGCTCCGATTCGGGGAGCTGTTTTTT
. TRBJ2-6 TRBV6-1 . CASSEAPAVFSSGANVLTF TGTGCCAGCAGTGAAGCGCCAGCCGTTTTTAGCTCTGGGGCCAACGTCCTGACTTTC
. TRBJ2-6 TRBV20-1 many CSARDRGIGANVLTF TGCAGTGCTAGAGATCGCGGGATTGGGGCCAACGTCCTGACTTTC
. TRBJ2-3 TRBV20-1 many CSARDDRGARPDTQYF TGCAGTGCTAGAGATGACCGGGGGGCCCGACCAGATACGCAGTATTTT
TRBD2 TRBJ2-1 TRBV18 . CASSSFSGSSYNEQFF TGTGCCAGCTCAAGTTTTAGCGGGAGCTCCTACAATGAGCAGTTCTTC
. TRBJ2-3 TRBV20-1 many CSASGLPNTQYF TGCAGTGCTAGTGGTTTACCAAATACGCAGTATTTT
TRBD1 TRBJ2-1 TRBV29-1 many CSAEGQGARNEQFF TGCAGCGCTGAGGGACAGGGGGCTCGGAATGAGCAGTTCTTC
. TRBJ2-3 TRBV20-1 many CSATDRQPGATDTQYF TGCAGTGCTACGGACAGACAACCGGGGGCGACAGATACGCAGTATTTT
. TRBJ1-3 TRBV12-3/TRBV12-4 many CATLPGGQDTIYF TGTGCCACGTTACCCGGGGGGCAAGACACCATATATTTT
. TRBJ1-5 TRBV7-2 many CASSLDGYSNQPQHF TGTGCCAGCAGCCTGGACGGATATAGCAATCAGCCCCAGCATTTT
. TRBJ2-3 TRBV10-3 many CAISEVASTDTQYF TGTGCCATCAGTGAGGTGGCGAGCACAGATACGCAGTATTTT
. TRBJ2-3 TRBV29-1 many CSADGYTSTDTQYF TGCAGCGCCGATGGCTACACTAGCACAGATACGCAGTATTTT
TRBD1 TRBJ1-1 TRBV6-2/TRBV6-3 few CASALGTGGLNTEAFF TGTGCCAGCGCCCTTGGGACAGGGGGCCTGAACACTGAAGCTTTCTTT
. TRBJ2-7 TRBV2 many CASTVAGTGEQYF TGTGCCAGCACCGTAGCGGGGACAGGCGAGCAGTACTTC
. TRBJ1-2 TRBV5-5 many CASSPQGGLGEGYTF TGTGCCAGCAGCCCACAGGGAGGACTAGGAGAAGGCTACACCTTC
. TRBJ2-3 TRBV5-1 . CASSLKGTDTQYF TGCGCCAGCAGCTTGAAGGGGACAGATACGCAGTATTTT
. TRBJ1-2 TRBV12-3/TRBV12-4 many CASSLGRIGGADGYTF TGTGCCAGCAGCCTTGGGAGGATAGGAGGGGCTGATGGCTACACCTTC
TRBD2 TRBJ2-3 TRBV19 many CASSQLAGSTDTQYF TGTGCCAGTAGCCAACTAGCGGGGAGCACAGATACGCAGTATTTT
TRBD2 TRBJ2-3 TRBV4-2 . CASSVGLAGGTDTQYF TGTGCCAGCAGCGTCGGACTAGCGGGGGGTACAGATACGCAGTATTTT
. TRBJ2-5 TRBV5-1 many CASSLAGVYQETQYF TGCGCCAGCAGCTTGGCAGGAGTGTACCAAGAGACCCAGTACTTC
. TRBJ2-3 TRBV5-1 many CASSHREGDTQYF TGCGCCAGCAGCCACAGGGAAGGAGATACGCAGTATTTT
. TRBJ2-2 TRBV3-1 many CASSWGLIHGELFF TGTGCCAGCAGCTGGGGACTGATCCACGGGGAGCTGTTTTTT
. TRBJ1-3 TRBV7-9 many CASSLNRVSGNTIYF TGTGCCAGCAGCTTGAACAGGGTATCAGGAAACACCATATATTTT
. TRBJ2-3 TRBV7-2 . CASDTGPITDTQYF TGTGCCAGCGACACAGGGCCGATCACAGATACGCAGTATTTT
. TRBJ2-1 TRBV7-2 many CASSSGLNEQFF TGTGCCAGCAGCTCGGGACTTAATGAGCAGTTCTTC
TRBD2 TRBJ2-1 TRBV29-1 many CSVRSASGKYNEQFF TGCAGCGTCAGGTCGGCTAGCGGGAAGTACAATGAGCAGTTCTTC
. TRBJ1-1 TRBV12-3/TRBV12-4 many CASRTVNEAFF TGTGCCAGCAGAACCGTCAATGAAGCTTTCTTT
TRBD2 TRBJ2-3 TRBV6-4 many CASSSTAGGPDTQYF TGTGCCAGCAGTTCAACAGCGGGGGGGCCCGATACGCAGTATTTT
. TRBJ2-7 TRBV6-6 . CASSYAYEQYF TGTGCCAGCAGTTACGCCTACGAGCAGTACTTC
TRBD2 TRBJ2-1 TRBV5-1 many CASDPGLAGGEQFF TGCGCCAGTGATCCGGGACTAGCGGGAGGTGAGCAGTTCTTC
. TRBJ1-1 TRBV7-7 many CASSFALGIVNTEAFF TGTGCCAGCAGCTTTGCCCTAGGGATCGTTAACACTGAAGCTTTCTTT
. TRBJ1-3 TRBV15 many CATPRRRRSGNTIYF TGTGCCACCCCCCGTCGGAGGCGCTCTGGAAACACCATATATTTT
TRBD2 TRBJ2-3 TRBV10-3 few CAITAASGGEPTDTQYF TGTGCCATCACCGCCGCTAGCGGGGGAGAGCCCACAGATACGCAGTATTTT